Sequencing of this TCR beta chain was carried out in a study of blood T cell repertoires in COVID-19. Study information: Researchers got acute and convalescent COVID-19 samples from the United States, Italy and Spain. T cells, B-cell-depleted T cells, or PBMCs supplied cDNA or gDNA.

This CDR3 contains 14 residues. Germline V gives CDR1 MDHEN, CDR2 SYDVKM. Trimming removed 6 bases at V and 1 base at J, with 10 bases between. TCRdb keeps only in-frame clones here, not all; method: immunoSEQ multiplex PCR. The table has a few hundred thousand clones, around 84% seen once. This clone was recorded only once. The V and J genes are TRBV28 and TRBJ1-3; the D is unclear. The sequence was obtained from a man in his forties or fifties with active or convalescent COVID-19. The sequenced sample was peripheral blood. The CDR3 sequence is CASSPGLSGNTIYF. In DNA form, the CDR3 reads TGTGCCAGCAGCCCAGGATTATCTGGAAACACCATATATTTT. The full variable domain, with the rest looked up from reference TRBV28 and TRBJ1-3, is DVKVTQSSRYLVKRTGEKVFLECVQDMDHENMFWYRQDPGLGLRLIYFSYDVKMKEKGDIPEGYSVSREKKERFSLILESASTNQTSMYLCASSPGLSGNTIYFGEGSWLTVV.